Following are 23 T cell receptor beta chains from one sample sequenced in a study of OX40 agonist ivuxolimab in advanced cancers. Library creation used the immunoSEQ multiplex PCR assay. TCRdb provides this immuneACCESS table in a form limited to in-frame rearrangements. Some clones are lacking; in checked studies, under half of them reflect an unresolved V gene, and why the rest are absent is not known. The sample has under 40,000 clones on record, about four fifths of them singletons. Of the sample, roughly 19% falls within the top ten clones. Sequenced material: CD4+ or CD8+ T cells sorted from blood, taken in a trial of the OX40 agonist ivuxolimab. These receptors all come from an adult with an advanced solid tumor such as melanoma, head and neck, liver or kidney cancer.

There are a few counts of this clone. V is TRBV6-5 and J is TRBJ2-7; D is unclear. The CDR3 sequence is 13 residues long. CDR1 and CDR2 (germline): MNHEY, SVGAGI. Between the trimmed V and J ends, which lost 0 bases and 1 base, there was a span of 4 bases. The CDR3 nucleotides are TGTGCCAGCAGTTACTCTGAGTCCTACGAGCAGTACTTC. It translates to CASSYSESYEQYF.

By frequency in the sample, this clone is medium-sized. V gene TRBV11-2 combines with J gene TRBJ2-7; D might be TRBD1 (5 bases). The germline CDR1 and CDR2 sequences are SGHAT and FQNNGV. The CDR3 runs 15 residues. Trimming stripped 1 base from V and 4 bases from J, with 14 bases between. DNA for the CDR3: TGTGCCAGCAGCTTAGCAGGGCAGGGTGGGTACGAGCAGTACTTC. Its protein product is CASSLAGQGGYEQYF.

The chain joins TRBV5-1 to TRBJ2-7, with unresolved D. This CDR3 has 12 residues. V lost 0 bases to trimming and J lost 7 bases, with 8 bases between them. Germline values: CDR1 SGHRS, CDR2 YFSETQ. CDR3 amino acids: CASSLVVGEQYF. The CDR3 coding sequence is TGCGCCAGCAGCTTGGTAGTGGGTGAGCAGTACTTC.

J is TRBJ1-2 and V is TRBV15, with D unresolved. There are 13 residues in the CDR3. V dropped 8 bases and J dropped 0 bases, with 10 bases sitting between them. The germline V gene has CDR1 LNHNV and CDR2 YYDKDF (reference sequence). CDR3 sequence: CATRTPPNYGYTF. The CDR3 coding sequence is TGTGCCACCCGTACACCTCCTAACTATGGCTACACCTTC.

This clone was counted at least ten times. The V and J genes are TRBV13 and TRBJ1-1; D remains ambiguous. The germline V gene encodes CDR1 PRHDT and CDR2 FYEKMQ (reference sequence). The CDR3 totals 11 residues. The V end was cut by 0 bases, the J end by 8 bases, with 4 bases between. The CDR3 DNA follows: TGTGCCAGCAGCTTAGGGGGAGAAGCTTTCTTT. Translating gives CASSLGGEAFF.

The V and J genes are TRBV2 and TRBJ1-5; 7 positions match TRBD1. Losses at the gene ends were 4 bases for V and 7 bases for J; bases not matched to a gene: 7. Per the germline V gene, CDR1 is SNHLY and CDR2 is FYNNEI. The CDR3 has 14 amino acids. CDR3 in DNA: TGTGCCAGCAGTGGACAGGGAGGGCACCAGCCCCAGCATTTT. This codes for CASSGQGGHQPQHF.

This clone was counted between two and nine times. The chain combines TRBV4-1 with TRBJ1-2; 8 bases agree with TRBD1. Germline loops: CDR1 MGHRA, CDR2 YSYEKL. This CDR3 has 14 amino acids. The ends lost 5 bases at V and 5 bases at J; junction bases unmatched: 7. The chain's CDR3 is CASSTGQATYGYTF. CDR3 DNA sequence: TGCGCCAGCAGCACGGGACAGGCGACATATGGCTACACCTTC.

The V gene is TRBV6-1, the J gene TRBJ1-5, with D perhaps TRBD1 (5 bases). Trimming took 3 bases from V and 6 from J, leaving 9 bases between them. The germline V gene encodes CDR1 MNHNS and CDR2 SASEGT. CDR3 length: 13 amino acids. CDR3 in amino acids: CASSEGERQPQHF. Written as DNA, the CDR3 is TGTGCCAGCAGTGAGGGGGAACGTCAGCCCCAGCATTTT.

J is TRBJ2-1 and V is TRBV10-3; D might be TRBD1 (5 bases). This CDR3 comprises 13 residues. CDR1 and CDR2 from the germline V gene are ENHRY and SYGVKD. V dropped 8 bases and J dropped 3 bases, with 11 bases sitting between them. CDR3 amino acids: CAILGEYYNEQFF. The CDR3 DNA reads TGTGCCATCTTAGGGGAATACTACAATGAGCAGTTCTTC.

The chain uses TRBV5-1 and TRBJ2-5, with a tentative D call TRBD2 (6 bases). V lost 0 bases and J lost 7, with 16 bases in between. The CDR3 runs to 15 residues. From germline, CDR1 is SGHRS and CDR2 YFSETQ. This CDR3 reads CASSLDQAGGGTQYF. In DNA form, the CDR3 reads TGCGCCAGCAGCTTGGATCAAGCGGGTGGCGGGACCCAGTACTTC.

J is TRBJ2-7 and V is TRBV5-1; no clear D. V was shortened by 1 base and J by 2 bases, with 10 bases between the two germline ends. CDR1 is SGHRS and CDR2 is YFSETQ in the germline V gene. This CDR3 is 14 amino acids long. DNA for the CDR3: TGCGCCAGCAGCTTGTCCACTTTTCCCTACGAGCAGTACTTC. Its protein product is CASSLSTFPYEQYF.

The V call is TRBV2, the J call TRBJ2-7; unclear D gene. Trimming took off 7 bases at V and 0 bases at J, with 10 bases between the two ends. The CDR3 runs 13 residues. From germline, CDR1 is SNHLY and CDR2 FYNNEI. The CDR3 DNA follows: TGTGCCAGCACCCCACCTAGCTCCTACGAGCAGTACTTC. It yields the protein CASTPPSSYEQYF.

The chain is built from TRBV7-2 and TRBJ1-2; 7 bases map to TRBD1. Germline CDR1 SGHTA, CDR2 FQGNSA. Unmatched junction bases numbered 5, after V lost 1 base and J lost 6 bases. The CDR3 runs 14 residues. CDR3 loop: CASSLEQGRDGYTF. CDR3 bases: TGTGCCAGCAGCTTAGAACAGGGGCGAGATGGCTACACCTTC.

The chain couples TRBV25-1 to TRBJ1-4, with unresolved D. The CDR3 is 15 amino acids. The germline V gene has CDR1 MGHDK and CDR2 SYGVNS. Trimming took 2 bases from V and 4 from J, leaving 11 bases between them. CDR3 sequence (DNA): TGTGCCAGCAGTGAAGGGCTGGGATTTAATGAAAAACTGTTTTTT. This gives the protein CASSEGLGFNEKLFF.

Of note for this clone: At one end the junction does not follow the germline gene, possibly because of a read error. The V gene is TRBV10-1, the J gene TRBJ2-3; 13 nucleotides match TRBD2. This CDR3 is 18 amino acids long. CDR1 WNHNN and CDR2 SYGVQD come from the germline V gene (reference sequence). In DNA form, the CDR3 reads TGCGCCGGCAGGCACACTAGCGGGGGGGTGTGGGAAACAGATACGCAGTATTTT. Amino acid sequence: CAGRHTSGGVWETDTQYF.

The chain joins TRBV9 to TRBJ1-2; D is undetermined. Trimming shortened V by 3 bases and J by 6 bases, and 12 bases separated the two germline ends. Germline V gene sequence: CDR1 SGDLS, CDR2 YYNGEE. The CDR3 length is 13 residues. This CDR3 reads CASSGRIRDGYTF. The CDR3 DNA follows: TGTGCCAGCAGCGGAAGAATCCGGGATGGCTACACCTTC.

This clone was observed at least ten times. The V gene is TRBV7-9, the J gene TRBJ1-1; D gene ambiguous. Looked up from germline, CDR1 is SEHNR and CDR2 is FQNEAQ (reference sequence). The CDR3 length is 13 residues. Trimming stripped 3 bases from V and 3 bases from J, with 8 bases between. The CDR3 loop is CASSFTTDTEAFF. CDR3 sequence (DNA): TGTGCCAGCAGCTTTACCACGGACACTGAAGCTTTCTTT.

This clone was seen a single time. The chain is built from TRBV19 and TRBJ1-1; D possibly corresponds to TRBD1 (6 bases). This CDR3 is built from 15 residues. In germline, CDR1 is LNHDA, CDR2 SQIVND (reference sequence). Trimming removed 6 bases at V and 6 bases at J, with 20 bases between. The CDR3 protein is CASSLTGHRGAEAFF. The CDR3, as DNA: TGTGCCAGTAGCCTTACAGGGCACCGAGGAGCTGAAGCTTTCTTT.

This sequence joins TRBV13 and TRBJ1-2; the D is unclear. The CDR3 extends over 13 amino acids. V shed 4 bases and J shed 7 bases, with 13 bases lying between them. Germline CDR1 is PRHDT and CDR2 is FYEKMQ (reference sequence). CDR3 sequence reads: CASSWGRGSGYTF. The CDR3, as DNA: TGTGCCAGCAGCTGGGGTCGGGGTTCTGGCTACACCTTC.

A remark on this clone: A junction boundary mismatches the germline segment, possibly from a read error. This rearrangement joins TRBV6-6 to TRBJ2-3; TRBD2 agrees at 9 bases. The CDR3 is 15 residues long. Germline values: CDR1 MNHNY, CDR2 SVGAGI (reference sequence). Here the CDR3 DNA reads TGTGCCAGCAGTTACTCCGGGACTAGCATAGATACGCAGTATTTT. Its protein product is CASSYSGTSIDTQYF.

The chain carries TRBV28 and TRBJ1-2, with D perhaps TRBD1 (5 bases). Trimming left V 8 bases short and J 7 bases short, with 17 bases between. CDR3 length equals 13 residues. Germline-derived CDR1 and CDR2 are MDHEN and SYDVKM. CDR3: CASENPGRTGYTF. Written as DNA, the CDR3 is TGTGCCAGCGAGAATCCAGGGAGAACTGGCTACACCTTC.

This chain joins TRBV7-3 and TRBJ2-5; D is possibly TRBD2 (5 bases). The V and J ends lost 3 bases and 5 bases respectively, with 10 bases between them. The CDR3 length is 13 residues. Germline V gene lookup returns CDR1 SGHTA and CDR2 FQGTGA. The CDR3 DNA reads as TGTGCCAGCAGCTTTGGACTGGGTGAGACCCAGTACTTC. This encodes CASSFGLGETQYF.

V and J are TRBV2 and TRBJ2-1, with D tentatively TRBD1 (5 bases). The CDR3 runs 15 residues. Germline-derived CDR1 and CDR2 are SNHLY and FYNNEI. V was pared by 6 bases and J by 9 bases, with 21 bases between. CDR3 sequence (DNA): TGTGCCAGCAGAAGGGGCCTCGCAATTCGGCGTGAGCAGTTCTTC. It translates to CASRRGLAIRREQFF.